These 16 T cell receptor beta chains originate from one sample sequenced in a study of identical twins. TCRdb analysed the 5' RACE reads with MiXCR anew, one entry per CDR3 protein. The data contain roughly 350,000 distinct CDR3 sequences, 12% of them seen just once; the ten biggest clones take up just over 7%. These same records also appear under a second study, on yellow fever vaccine responses in identical twins.

What was sequenced was CD8+ T cells sorted from blood. These receptor sequences come from a woman aged 18-29 years in good health.

This clonotype has just a few counts. This chain joins TRBV4-1 and TRBJ2-3; 8 bases are shared with TRBD2. Germline CDR1 MGHRA, CDR2 YSYEKL. With V trimmed by 2 bases and J by 2 bases, 9 bases remained unmatched. This CDR3 has 17 residues. CDR3 nucleotide sequence: TGCGCCAGCAGCCAAAGGGAGACTAGCGATTACACAGATACGCAGTATTTT. Translating it yields CASSQRETSDYTDTQYF.

The chain has TRBV13 and TRBJ2-1; 15 bases match TRBD2. The CDR3 runs 17 residues. Trimming removed 4 bases from V and 9 bases from J; junction bases left unmatched: 10. CDR1 and CDR2 from the germline V gene are PRHDT and FYEKMQ (reference sequence). The CDR3 loop is CASSWTSGGAGVSEQFF. CDR3 bases: TGTGCCAGCAGCTGGACTAGCGGGGGGGCGGGAGTAAGTGAGCAGTTCTTC.

This clonotype was seen only a few times. The chain uses TRBV27 and TRBJ2-1, with TRBD2 identical over 8 bases. CDR3 length equals 15 residues. With 8 bases clipped from V and 1 base from J, the junction kept 7 bases outside the gene matches. CDR1 is MNHEY and CDR2 is SMNVEV in the germline V gene (reference sequence). DNA of the CDR3: TGTGCCAGCCGGGGGGGAGGGAGTTCCTACAATGAGCAGTTCTTC. It codes for CASRGGGSSYNEQFF.

The chain employs TRBV12-3 or TRBV12-4 and TRBJ2-7; D perhaps matches TRBD1 (6 bases). The CDR3 runs 12 residues. Between the trimmed V and J ends, which lost 6 bases and 7 bases, there was a span of 13 bases. CDR3 in amino acids: CASSHQGGEQYV. The CDR3 DNA sequence: TGTGCCAGCAGCCACCAAGGGGGAGAGCAGTACGTC.

A few counts support this clonotype. The CDR3, as DNA: TGTGCCAGCAGCTTAGATTCAGGGGCCCTCTATGGCTACACCTTC. This encodes CASSLDSGALYGYTF. This chain uses TRBV7-9 with TRBJ1-2, with a possible D match to TRBD1 (6 bases). This CDR3 is 15 amino acids long. Germline CDR1 is SEHNR and CDR2 is FQNEAQ (reference sequence). V lost 1 base and J lost 4, with 13 bases in between.

The chain combines TRBV13 with TRBJ1-2; the match to TRBD1 covers 8 bases. Germline CDR1 and CDR2: PRHDT and FYEKMQ (reference sequence). This CDR3 region has 13 residues. V gave up 8 bases and J gave up 7 bases; unmatched junction bases: 9. Here the CDR3 DNA reads TGTGCCAGCTCAACAGGGGGGGAGTCTGGCTACACCTTC. Translated, it gives CASSTGGESGYTF.

A few counts support this clonotype. The J gene is TRBJ2-7, the V gene TRBV6-1, with D perhaps TRBD1 or TRBD2 (5 bases each). V lost 6 bases to trimming and J lost 3 bases, with 15 bases between them. Germline CDR1 is MNHNS and CDR2 is SASEGT. The CDR3 runs 14 residues. CDR3 in amino acids: CASRRELDNYEQYF. The DNA of the CDR3 is TGTGCCAGCAGGAGGGAGCTGGACAACTACGAGCAGTACTTC.

This clonotype was detected a few times. The chain uses TRBV20-1 and TRBJ2-2; 13 bases are shared with TRBD2. Germline CDR1 reads DFQATT; CDR2 reads SNEGSKA (reference sequence). The CDR3 runs to 15 residues. V lost 4 bases, J lost 5 bases, and 4 bases stayed unmatched. For the CDR3, the DNA is TGCAGTGCTACACGACTAGCGGGAGGAACCGGGGAGCTGTTTTTT. It specifies CSATRLAGGTGELFF.

The chain links TRBV5-1 to TRBJ2-7, with D perhaps matching TRBD2 (6 bases). V shed 0 bases and J shed 1 base, with 23 bases lying between them. This CDR3 has 19 residues. Germline V gives CDR1 SGHRS, CDR2 YFSETQ. The chain's CDR3 is CASSLVGGLLQSSSYEQYF. The CDR3 DNA is TGCGCCAGCAGCTTGGTTGGAGGGTTGCTCCAATCTTCATCCTACGAGCAGTACTTC.

The V and J genes are TRBV18 and TRBJ2-2; 11 nucleotides agree with TRBD2. Trimming at V came to 10 bases and at J to 4 bases, leaving 20 bases not matched to a gene. CDR3 size: 19 residues. CDR1 and CDR2 from the germline V gene are KGHSH and LQKENI. CDR3 in amino acids: CATPRLASGGHPRTGELFF. DNA of the CDR3: TGTGCCACTCCCAGGTTGGCTAGCGGGGGGCACCCGCGCACCGGGGAGCTGTTTTTT.

This clonotype was picked up a small number of times. V is TRBV14 and J is TRBJ2-7, with TRBD2 identical over 15 bases. CDR1 is SGHDN and CDR2 is FVKESK in the germline V gene. The CDR3 spans 23 residues. Germline trimming cut 8 bases from V and 0 bases from J; bases unmatched to any gene: 26. DNA for the CDR3: TGTGCCAGCTCACCGGTCTTGGTCCCGGCGGGACTAGCGGGGGGACCGGGCTCCTACGAGCAGTACGTC. Protein: CASSPVLVPAGLAGGPGSYEQYV.

This clonotype has more than one count but fewer than ten. The chain employs TRBV9 and TRBJ2-1; no definite D call. The CDR3 totals 15 residues. V lost 0 bases and J 0 bases, leaving 7 bases between the germline ends. Looked up from germline, CDR1 is SGDLS and CDR2 is YYNGEE. The CDR3 DNA reads as TGTGCCAGCAGCGTAGGCCCGAGCTCCTACAATGAGCAGTTCTTC. Encoded protein: CASSVGPSSYNEQFF.

The table lists this clonotype with a few counts. V gene TRBV24-1 combines with J gene TRBJ2-1, with D unclear. CDR3 length equals 17 residues. CDR1 KGHDR and CDR2 SFDVKD come from the germline V gene. Trimming removed 2 bases from V and 4 bases from J, with 17 bases in between. CDR3 residues: CATSDSFLEKGYNEQFF. The CDR3 nucleotides are TGTGCCACCAGTGATTCTTTCTTGGAGAAAGGATACAATGAGCAGTTCTTC.

This clonotype came up a few times. This chain connects TRBV7-9 to TRBJ2-7; D might be TRBD2 (5 bases). This CDR3 spans 16 amino acids. V lost 5 bases to trimming and J lost 6 bases, with 23 bases between them. The V gene's germline CDR1 is SEHNR and CDR2 FQNEAQ (reference sequence). The CDR3 nucleotides read TGTGCCAGCAGCACGAATACGGACGAAAACCTAGCCGAGCAGTACTTC. It codes for CASSTNTDENLAEQYF.

The chain is built from TRBV9 and TRBJ2-3; 8 bases line up with TRBD1. The germline V gene has CDR1 SGDLS and CDR2 YYNGEE. V was clipped by 4 bases and J by 4 bases; unmatched bases: 11. The CDR3 is 16 residues long. CDR3 protein: CASSPRTGNGADTQYF. The CDR3, as DNA: TGTGCCAGCAGCCCCCGGACAGGGAATGGGGCAGATACGCAGTATTTT.

This clonotype has a handful of counts. V is TRBV6-5 and J is TRBJ2-7; 9 bases agree with TRBD1. The CDR3 length is 15 residues. Germline V gene sequence: CDR1 MNHEY, CDR2 SVGAGI. The V gene end was trimmed by 6 bases and the J gene end by 7 bases; junction bases not matched to a gene: 13. CDR3 protein: CASSSSRTGAGEQYV. The CDR3 DNA reads TGTGCCAGCAGCTCCTCGAGGACAGGGGCGGGAGAGCAGTACGTC.